This T cell receptor beta chain was obtained from a study of shared clonotypes between healthy human individuals. Germline V CDR1 and CDR2: LNHDA, SQIVND (reference sequence). V was pared by 1 base and J by 11 bases, with 17 bases between. This CDR3 is 15 amino acids long. The data were produced by immunoSEQ multiplex PCR, yet TCRdb's version contains in-frame clones alone and is incomplete. The data show more than 2,000,000 clones, just over 90% seen once. The TCR sequence derives from a man aged 18 to 30 in good health. Some clones in this sample may be carry-over from other donors' samples. The chain has TRBV19 and TRBJ2-2; D gene uncertain. The sequencing input was naive CD4+ T cells from PBMCs. Subset: CD45RA+ positively selected. This CDR3 reads CASSIGGVMPLELFF. DNA of the CDR3: TGTGCCAGTAGTATAGGCGGAGTTATGCCTCTTGAGCTGTTTTTT.